One TCR beta chain is described in this entry. There is no known antigen for this receptor. No base-level quality is on record; no much larger clone is a single base apart. Library preparation employed the immunoSEQ multiplex PCR assay. A mixture of 60 forward primers for TCR Vbeta segments and 13 reverse primers for TCR Jbeta segments was used in the multiplex PCR. Amplification of the CDR3 region of rearranged TCR beta genes was performed with a multiplex PCR assay on genomic DNA. On the Illumina HiSeq System, the amplified TCR beta libraries were sequenced as 87-base-pair reads. The paper's processing steps were these. Across the 700 or so repertoires, a later analysis counted tens of millions of unique TCR beta chains, approximately 10 million of which were shared by at least two donors. To remove PCR and sequencing errors, raw reads were error-corrected and collapsed into unique sequences using a nearest-neighbor algorithm that merged closely related sequences. V, D and J gene segments were assigned by aligning CDR3 sequences to IMGT reference sequences. For a sequence to be retained, at least a six-nucleotide match to both a V gene segment and a J gene segment was required. A rearrangement was called productive if the CDR3 had no stop codons and remained in frame with V and J, and every other rearrangement was called non-productive. Following IMGT convention, CDR3 was defined as the stretch from the second conserved V-encoded cysteine up to the conserved J-encoded phenylalanine. The earlier analysis of 500 to 600 of the donors excluded sequences that lacked an unambiguous match to a single V gene segment. In an earlier analysis of about 590 of the donors, a V segment was called functional when productive rearrangements were above 56.7%, and segregating when the standard deviation between donors exceeded 5%. A statistical classification framework was developed to diagnose cytomegalovirus status using the catalog of TCR beta chain sequences. In a later analysis, TCR nucleotide sequences were compared against IMGT/GENE-DB human TR gene sequences so that V and J genes could be assigned. The TCRdist pipeline was used in a later analysis to assign CDR3 sequences and most-parsimonious VDJ recombination scenarios. In a later analysis, each TCR beta chain was defined by its CDR3 amino acid sequence together with its V-gene family, and reads lacking a unique V-gene family were excluded. A later analysis removed 592 highly shared, low-generation-probability nucleotide sequences to deal with suspected cross-contamination and a sequencing artifact. In a later analysis, a clonal expansion index was calculated for each public chain from normalized within-repertoire ranks of inferred template counts. In a later analysis, generation probabilities were computed with a VDJ recombination model fitted to out-of-frame rearrangements, and the resulting probabilities were checked against IGoR. In a later analysis, TCR-TCR, TCR-HLA and TCR-CMV co-occurrence was scored with hypergeometric tests, and a repertoire-size bias correction was applied to TCR pairs. False discovery rates were estimated in a later analysis by permuting HLA or CMV assignments 20 times. In a later analysis, co-occurring TCRs were grouped using DBSCAN, with TCRdist sequence similarity added in when clustering inside HLA-allele-positive subsets. Repertoires with fewer than 30,000 or more than 120,000 public chains were left out of co-occurrence clustering, as were four to six repertoires with anomalous nucleotide sharing. Entries here come from immuneACCESS through TCRdb and include only in-frame sequences with V and J called. Some clones fail to appear in such tables; in the studies checked, an unresolved V gene covers under half of the shortfall, and the cause of the remainder is unknown. V and J calls plus clone size are reproduced from that table; the DNA served to infer D and trimming. This sample gives 70,000 to 85,000 clones in total; approximately 60% of them show up just once. Jointly, the top ten make up approximately 4% of the sample.

This specimen comes from a study of cytomegalovirus exposure and HLA in healthy donors (dated by TCRdb to 2015 to 2018). Regarding the research as a whole: An earlier analysis of around 600 of the donors reported more than 250 Gb of sequence data and 120 million or so unique TCR beta sequences from around 200 million T cells. The study used immunosequencing to profile the T cell repertoires of around 600 subjects and linked those repertoires to cytomegalovirus serostatus. Five DR-DQ haplotypes were handled as single units for association and clustering, since linkage in the cohort was strong. A separate validation cohort of roughly 110 different subjects was used in addition to the roughly 700-subject first cohort. A later analysis re-analyzed previously published TCR beta repertoires from 666 donors and added high-resolution HLA genotyping to study TCR occurrence patterns. An early release that covered more than 550 HLA-typed donors contained approximately 300 gigabases of sequencing data and 80 million or so unique TCR sequences. Of the 350 to 400 genotyped donors, 81% fell in the genetic ancestry cluster associated with self-reported Caucasian donors. Among under 450 genotyped donors of the cohort, an average of about 240,000 unique TCR beta nucleotide sequences were sequenced per donor, roughly 18% of them non-productive. HLA typing included class I and class II loci at four-digit resolution. In a later genetic analysis, genome-wide SNP genotypes for about 55% of the roughly 670 donors were used, and that subset was treated as a discovery cohort. All discovery cohort repertoires had been generated on a single sequencing platform. The study aimed to test whether cataloging public T cell receptors could reveal signatures of past pathogen exposure. The number of donors typed differed by locus, with 629-630 for A, B, C, DRB1 and DQB1, more than 500 for DQA1, over 600 for DPA1, and 400 to 490 for DPB1. Donor age, sex, ethnicity and CMV serostatus were collected together with the repertoire data. To decide whether each TCR beta V gene segment behaved as functional or pseudogenic, an earlier analysis of some 600 of the donors relied on high-throughput TCR beta sequencing. To predict cytomegalovirus infection status, the study brought together high-throughput TCR immunosequencing, statistical association of individual TCRs with disease status, and machine learning. The later analysis used no new phenotypic data to find candidate immune exposures, relying instead on TCR beta sequences and their occurrence across donors. General study outcomes and caveats: Linkage disequilibrium might explain the correlated functional status among segregating V segments, but an unknown experimental factor could not be ruled out. In the study, approximately 160 TCR beta chains were listed as associated with cytomegalovirus. V-gene and J-gene trimming of TCR beta chains was associated with a missense DCLRE1C variant in a later genetic analysis, and the association was replicated in an independent cohort. Assigning TCR associations to individual alleles was difficult when HLA alleles, especially DR and DQ, strongly co-occurred. The cohort was sequenced for TCR beta chains only, and without alpha or paired-chain data the features that could be detected were limited. Three of the identified cytomegalovirus-associated TCR beta chains were confirmed in vitro to be specific for cytomegalovirus antigens. Broadly in line with IMGT annotations, most TCR beta V segments showed up in productive rearrangements about 87% or about 30% of the time in an earlier analysis of several hundred of the donors. CMV serostatus was the only immune exposure information available for the cohort. In a later analysis, HLA-associated TCR beta chains were found to be more clonally expanded and to have lower generation probabilities than equally common non-associated chains. According to a later analysis, most CMV-associated TCR beta chains appeared to be HLA-restricted, and the HLA associations seemed to be driven largely by CMV exposure. The 87-base-pair reads could not distinguish some IMGT-functional V segments, including TRBV6-2 and TRBV6-3, so those segments were excluded. In both the original and validation cohorts, the classifier was reported to diagnose cytomegalovirus status with high specificity and sensitivity. The presence/absence analyses assumed that sequencing depth was roughly uniform across donors, and that assumption may not be true. Because HLA typing was missing for some donors at each locus, association tests included only the typed subset. Most TCR sequences were observed very rarely across donors, whereas some public TCRs were present in many individuals. A further reported finding was that TCR beta sequences accurately predicted the HLA-A and HLA-B alleles for most subjects in the first cohort. In a later analysis, several top co-occurrence clusters were reported to appear linked to parvovirus B19, influenza, CMV and Epstein-Barr virus. The sequencing pipeline was judged likely to have produced a cluster of highly shared sequence variants as a technical artifact. According to the authors, the approach could potentially be generalized to other disease states and immunological phenotypes. In a later analysis, TCR association rates were found to vary across HLA loci, with the most associated TCRs seen for DRB1 alleles and the fewest for HLA-C alleles. A later genetic analysis reported fewer N-insertions in productive TCRs among donors in an Asian-associated ancestry cluster than the roughly 700-donor mean. A later analysis associated 16,951 TCR beta sequences with specific HLA alleles at a false discovery rate of 0.05. Because counts were too low, around 17 rarely observed V segments, including chromosome 9 orphons, were left out of the earlier analysis of about 500 of the donors.

V loses 6 bases, J loses 1 base, and the germline ends lie 11 bases apart. Inclusive of the bounding cysteine and phenylalanine, the CDR3 is 14 residues long. Only the CDR3 portion is preserved as DNA: 42 bases, with reading frame beginning at the first base. The germline V gene encodes CDR1 LNHDA and CDR2 SQIVND (reference sequence). The cohort was made up of approximately 670 healthy bone marrow donors. At the time of sampling, every cohort member was nominally healthy, though immune exposures that went unrecorded were likely present. The donor tested CMV seropositive, placing the donor among the approximately 290 seropositive members of the cohort. A peripheral blood sample was provided by each donor, and peripheral blood mononuclear cells were used for TCR beta sequencing. Genomic DNA was extracted from the blood cell samples with the Qiagen DNeasy Blood Extraction Kit.

This sequence uses TRBV19 and TRBJ2-3; the D gene cannot be resolved reliably. Sequencing used PBMCs. This TCR derives from a male donor in good health and CMV-seropositive. The sequence in DNA is TGTGCCAGTAGGAGGAGTATAGGCACAGATACGCAGTATTTT. This codes for CASRRSIGTDTQYF.